This T cell receptor (beta chain) was recorded in a study of cytomegalovirus exposure and HLA in healthy donors. For the study at large: Within the Caucasian-associated ancestry cluster were around 80% of the approximately 370 genotyped donors.

The PCR used 60 Vbeta and 13 Jbeta primers. Method: immunoSEQ multiplex PCR; TCRdb's copy keeps in-frame clones and lacks some. The sample includes around 58,000 clones, about 69% of them seen just once. This CDR3 has 15 residues. Germline CDR1 and CDR2: SGHRS and YFSETQ. The ends were cut back, 0 bases at V and 2 bases at J, with 11 bases in the middle. Comments on this clone: Its antigen is currently unknown.

Points from the study as a whole: Despite most TCR sequences being rare, some public TCRs occurred in many donors. Several V segments, TRBV6-2 and TRBV6-3 among them, could not be told apart and were dropped.

The sequence was obtained from a man between 40 and 49 years old in good health and CMV-seropositive. V is TRBV5-1 and J is TRBJ1-1; D gene ambiguous. The sample consisted of PBMCs. The CDR3, as DNA: TGCGCCAGCAGCTTGGCCAGAGGGTTTAACACTGAAGCTTTCTTT. This sequence encodes CASSLARGFNTEAFF.